This entry lists 21 T cell receptor beta chains sequenced from one sample in a study of T-cell memory formation after mild COVID-19. TCRdb re-derived calls from the 5' RACE reads in MiXCR, one entry per CDR3 protein. This sample has over 300,000 distinct CDR3 sequences, with roughly 19% found just once. The sample taken for sequencing was PBMCs or a T cell subset sorted from them (not recorded which). These receptors came from a man between 18 and 35 years old who had mild COVID-19 (a few samples of this study predate the infection). Cell type and time point are not known.

A few counts support this clonotype. This CDR3 is CASSSRWGDKINQPQHF. CDR3 DNA sequence: TGTGCCAGCAGCTCCCGGTGGGGCGATAAAATCAATCAGCCCCAGCATTTT. The chain joins TRBV7-2 to TRBJ1-5; the D gene is possibly TRBD1 (5 bases). This CDR3 contains 17 residues. Per the germline V gene, CDR1 is SGHTA and CDR2 is FQGNSA. V lost 4 bases and J 3 bases, leaving 19 bases between the germline ends.

This clonotype was observed at least ten times. This chain uses TRBV5-1 with TRBJ1-6; a weak D match, TRBD1 (5 bases). The V and J ends lost 5 bases and 7 bases respectively, with 19 bases between them. Germline CDR1 reads SGHRS; CDR2 reads YFSETQ. This CDR3 region has 16 residues. In DNA form, the CDR3 reads TGCGCCAGCAGGCGGCCAAATGGGACGGTGAATTCACCCCTCCACTTT. Translated: CASRRPNGTVNSPLHF. Drawing the rest from reference TRBV5-1 and TRBJ1-6, the complete variable domain is KAGVTQTPRYLIKTRGQQVTLSCSPISGHRSVSWYQQTPGQGLQFLFEYFSETQRNKGNFPGRFSGRQFSNSRSEMNVSTLELGDSALYLCASRRPNGTVNSPLHFGNGTRLTVT.

In this sample, this clonotype turned up a few times. V usage is TRBV7-2 and J usage is TRBJ2-7; D not resolved. V lost 1 base to trimming and J lost 2 bases, with 6 bases between them. CDR3 length: 13 amino acids. Germline loops: CDR1 SGHTA, CDR2 FQGNSA. The CDR3 DNA reads TGTGCCAGCAGCTTAGTCTCCCCCTACGAGCAGTACTTC. Protein sequence: CASSLVSPYEQYF.

V and J are TRBV7-2 and TRBJ2-1; 11 positions agree with TRBD1. Trimming removed 3 bases from V and 8 bases from J; junction bases left unmatched: 3. Germline V lookup: CDR1 SGHTA, CDR2 FQGNSA. The CDR3 has 14 amino acids. CDR3 sequence reads: CASSFWTGGDEQFF. Here the CDR3 DNA reads TGTGCCAGCAGCTTCTGGACAGGGGGCGATGAGCAGTTCTTC.

This CDR3 is CAIRTGPDTQYF. In nucleotides, the CDR3 is TGTGCCATCCGGACAGGGCCAGATACGCAGTATTTT. The chain carries TRBV10-3 and TRBJ2-3, with 8 bases fitting TRBD1. This CDR3 contains 12 residues. Per germline, CDR1 ENHRY and CDR2 SYGVKD. Trimming at V came to 8 bases and at J to 4 bases, leaving 2 bases not matched to a gene.

The chain's CDR3 is CASSRARGTYEQYF. CDR3 bases: TGTGCCAGCAGCCGAGCCAGGGGAACCTACGAGCAGTACTTC. The chain links TRBV27 to TRBJ2-7; perhaps TRBD1 as D (6 bases). The ends were cut back, 6 bases at V and 2 bases at J, with 14 bases in the middle. Germline V gene sequence: CDR1 MNHEY, CDR2 SMNVEV (reference sequence). The CDR3 runs 14 residues.

This clonotype occurred a few times. The chain employs TRBV5-1 and TRBJ1-6; 7 bases match TRBD1. Germline V CDR1 and CDR2: SGHRS, YFSETQ. V dropped 4 bases and J dropped 10; count of bases not matched to a gene: 11. The CDR3 has 15 amino acids. The CDR3 bases are TGCGCCAGCAGCCCCGGGACAGCGCTGGGGTCACCCCTCCACTTT. This encodes CASSPGTALGSPLHF.

This chain joins TRBV7-2 and TRBJ1-2, with a tentative D call TRBD1 (6 bases). Germline V lookup: CDR1 SGHTA, CDR2 FQGNSA. The CDR3 covers 13 residues. V gave up 6 bases and J gave up 3 bases, with 11 bases separating them. CDR3 DNA: TGTGCCAGCAGAGAAACAGGGTACTATGGCTACACCTTC. It encodes CASRETGYYGYTF.

In its sample, this clonotype was seen a few times. This chain joins TRBV20-1 and TRBJ2-7; no definite D call. The V gene lost 0 bases and the J gene lost 8 bases, with 8 bases spanning the gap. The CDR3 consists of 11 residues. From germline, CDR1 is DFQATT and CDR2 SNEGSKA (reference sequence). CDR3 coding DNA: TGCAGTGCTAGAGACGGCGACAAGCAGTACTTC. Translating gives CSARDGDKQYF.

This clonotype was observed at least ten times. V usage is TRBV9 and J usage is TRBJ1-6; D gene unclear. CDR3 length: 16 residues. V lost 0 bases and J 4 bases, leaving 11 bases between the germline ends. Germline CDR1 and CDR2: SGDLS and YYNGEE. The CDR3 region is CASSVAATRYNSPLHF. CDR3 coding DNA: TGTGCCAGCAGCGTAGCGGCCACCCGATATAATTCACCCCTCCACTTT.

The V call is TRBV6-2 or TRBV6-3, the J call TRBJ2-7; 7 bases fit TRBD1. Looked up from germline, CDR1 is MNHEY and CDR2 is SVGEGT. The length of the CDR3 is 13 residues. J was trimmed by 0 bases and V by 6 bases; bases with no gene match: 2. The CDR3 DNA reads TGTGCCAGCAGCGACAGGGTCTCCTACGAGCAGTACTTC. Its protein product is CASSDRVSYEQYF.

The chain recombines TRBV5-1 with TRBJ1-2, with a tentative D call TRBD1 (6 bases). CDR1 and CDR2 (germline): SGHRS, YFSETQ. This CDR3 comprises 14 residues. Between the trimmed V and J ends, which lost 5 bases and 3 bases, there was a span of 14 bases. The CDR3: CASSTQGGDYGYTF. CDR3 bases: TGCGCCAGCAGTACACAGGGAGGTGACTATGGCTACACCTTC.

CDR3: CASSWGRANSPLHF. The CDR3 DNA is TGTGCCAGCAGTTGGGGAAGGGCTAATTCACCCCTCCACTTT. The rearrangement links TRBV6-6 to TRBJ1-6; D is ambiguous. Trimming left V 4 bases short and J 6 bases short, with 10 bases between. The CDR3 spans 14 residues. In germline, CDR1 is MNHNY, CDR2 SVGAGI (reference sequence).

J is TRBJ2-3 and V is TRBV6-2 or TRBV6-3, with D tentatively TRBD2 (5 bases). V lost 0 bases, J lost 4 bases, and 8 bases lay in between. Germline V lookup: CDR1 MNHEY, CDR2 SVGEGT. The CDR3 runs 14 residues. The CDR3 nucleotides read TGTGCCAGCAGTTACTCGTGGAGGTCAGATACGCAGTATTTT. Translating it yields CASSYSWRSDTQYF.

The chain is built from TRBV20-1 and TRBJ2-3; D gene ambiguous. With 3 bases removed from V and 2 bases from J, the gap between germline ends came to 6 bases. The CDR3 spans 12 residues. The germline V gene encodes CDR1 DFQATT and CDR2 SNEGSKA (reference sequence). Here the CDR3 DNA reads TGCAGTGCTAGGGCGGCCACAGATACGCAGTATTTT. Amino acids: CSARAATDTQYF.

The rearrangement links TRBV20-1 to TRBJ2-4; tentative D call: TRBD2 (7 bases). Trimming cost V 5 bases and J 4 bases, with 12 bases left between them. Germline assignment: CDR1 DFQATT and CDR2 SNEGSKA (reference sequence). CDR3 length: 13 amino acids. Written as DNA, the CDR3 is TGCAGTGCTTGGGGGGGCCGGAAAAACATTCAGTACTTC. It translates to CSAWGGRKNIQYF.

This clonotype has ten or more counts. J is TRBJ2-7 and V is TRBV12-3 or TRBV12-4; 8 positions agree with TRBD1. This CDR3 has 17 residues. Losses at the gene ends were 6 bases for V and 3 bases for J; bases not matched to a gene: 16. The CDR3 coding sequence is TGTGCCAGCAGCCCCGGGACAGGCGGCGGATTCTTCTACGAGCAGTACTTC. Its translation: CASSPGTGGGFFYEQYF.

This clonotype was counted a few times. The chain carries TRBV2 and TRBJ2-3, with a possible D match to TRBD1 (6 bases). This CDR3 contains 14 residues. V lost 4 bases and J lost 6, with 14 bases in between. Germline values: CDR1 SNHLY, CDR2 FYNNEI. The CDR3 DNA reads as TGTGCCAGCAGTGTAAGGGGGTCGGGGGATACGCAGTATTTT. Protein product: CASSVRGSGDTQYF.

This clonotype was observed a handful of times. V is TRBV5-1 and J is TRBJ2-7; 7 bases are a match to TRBD1. This CDR3 region has 14 residues. After removal of 4 bases from V and 4 bases from J, the junction contained 8 bases not matched to a gene. Germline loops: CDR1 SGHRS, CDR2 YFSETQ. The CDR3 sequence is CASSTTTGPYEQYF. The CDR3 DNA sequence: TGCGCCAGCAGCACTACGACAGGGCCGTACGAGCAGTACTTC.

V and J are TRBV6-2 or TRBV6-3 and TRBJ1-2; D gene uncertain. With 5 bases removed from V and 8 bases from J, the gap between germline ends came to 9 bases. CDR1 is MNHEY, CDR2 SVGEGT, per germline. The CDR3 is 11 residues long. This CDR3 is CASSPPPGYTF. The CDR3 nucleotides read TGTGCCAGCAGTCCCCCCCCGGGCTACACCTTC.

The rearrangement joins TRBV4-1 to TRBJ1-1; weak D call: TRBD1 (6 bases). V gave up 0 bases and J gave up 7 bases, with 15 bases separating them. CDR3 length: 15 residues. The germline V gene encodes CDR1 MGHRA and CDR2 YSYEKL. CDR3 loop: CASSQEPTGQLEAFF. In DNA form, the CDR3 reads TGCGCCAGCAGCCAAGAACCTACAGGACAGCTTGAAGCTTTCTTT.